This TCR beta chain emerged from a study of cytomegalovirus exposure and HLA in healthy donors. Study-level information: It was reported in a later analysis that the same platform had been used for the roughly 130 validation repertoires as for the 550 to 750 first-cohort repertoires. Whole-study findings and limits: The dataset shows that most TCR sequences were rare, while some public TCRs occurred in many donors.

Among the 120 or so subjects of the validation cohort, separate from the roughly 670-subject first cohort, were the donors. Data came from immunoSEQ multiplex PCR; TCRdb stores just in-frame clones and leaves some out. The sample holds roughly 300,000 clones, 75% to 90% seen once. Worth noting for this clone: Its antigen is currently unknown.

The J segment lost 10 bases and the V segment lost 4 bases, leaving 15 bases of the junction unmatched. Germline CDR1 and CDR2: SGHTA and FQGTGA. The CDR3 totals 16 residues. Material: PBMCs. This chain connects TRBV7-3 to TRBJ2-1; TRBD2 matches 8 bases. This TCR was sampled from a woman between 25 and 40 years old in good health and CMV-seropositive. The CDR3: CASSSPHAGGPREQFF. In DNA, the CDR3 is TGTGCCAGCAGCTCCCCTCACGCGGGGGGACCCAGGGAGCAGTTCTTC.